The 10 T cell receptor beta chains given below trace back to one sample, sequenced in a study of beta chain features in type 1 diabetes (dated by TCRdb to 2017 to 2018). The library came from the immunoSEQ multiplex PCR assay. The entire isolated RNA was reverse transcribed using the High Capacity cDNA Reverse Transcription Kit, and thus expressed TCRB transcripts were sequenced. TCRdb stores this immuneACCESS table with in-frame sequences only. Part of the clones is absent; in the studies checked, under half of the shortfall reflects unresolved V genes, and no reason is known for the rest. The sample records 850,000 to 900,000 clones, roughly a sixth of which are singletons. The ten largest clones capture around 0.02% of the sample. What was sequenced was naive CD4+ T cells from blood. The sample's cell subset or site label, decoded: true naive CD4+ T cells. The receptor source for this set is a woman younger than 30 in good health.

The V call is TRBV7-2, the J call TRBJ2-2; D is unresolved. The CDR3 is 15 residues long. Germline lookup yields CDR1 SGHTA and CDR2 FQGNSA. V was pared by 0 bases and J by 1 base, with 6 bases between. The CDR3 spells CASSLAGLNTGELFF. CDR3 DNA: TGTGCCAGCAGCTTAGCAGGGTTGAACACCGGGGAGCTGTTTTTT.

The genes are TRBV5-4 and TRBJ2-3, with TRBD2 matching over 7 bases. This CDR3 contains 14 residues. Germline assignment: CDR1 SGHNT and CDR2 YYREEE (reference sequence). Unmatched junction bases numbered 5, after V lost 3 bases and J lost 4 bases. The CDR3 sequence: CASSSPGGSDTQYF. CDR3 sequence (DNA): TGTGCCAGCAGCTCTCCGGGGGGATCAGATACGCAGTATTTT.

The chain employs TRBV28 and TRBJ2-7, with TRBD2 matching 7 bases. Germline V gene lookup returns CDR1 MDHEN and CDR2 SYDVKM. V dropped 5 bases and J dropped 3; count of bases not matched to a gene: 10. The CDR3 consists of 15 residues. In DNA, the CDR3 is TGTGCCAGCAGTACAACGTCCGGGACTATCTACGAGCAGTACTTC. It is translated as CASSTTSGTIYEQYF.

There are a few counts of this clone. The chain has TRBV27 and TRBJ2-7; D remains ambiguous. The CDR3 is made up of 14 amino acids. Germline loops: CDR1 MNHEY, CDR2 SMNVEV (reference sequence). The V end lost 5 bases, the J end lost 0 bases, and 11 bases lay between the germline ends. The CDR3 bases are TGTGCCAGCAGTCCCTCGCTAGACTCCTACGAGCAGTACTTC. It codes for CASSPSLDSYEQYF.

J is TRBJ2-1 and V is TRBV9; 8 positions match TRBD2. Germline-derived CDR1 and CDR2 are SGDLS and YYNGEE. The CDR3 length is 18 residues. J was trimmed by 2 bases and V by 7 bases; bases with no gene match: 17. This CDR3 is CASSADVSLADTYNEQFF. CDR3 nucleotide sequence: TGTGCCAGCTCAGCCGACGTTTCACTAGCGGACACCTACAATGAGCAGTTCTTC.

The V and J genes are TRBV10-2 and TRBJ2-7; D is unresolved. Per the germline V gene, CDR1 is WSHSY and CDR2 is SAAADI. Trimming shortened V by 8 bases and J by 2 bases, and 13 bases separated the two germline ends. The CDR3 sequence is 13 residues long. The DNA of the CDR3 is TGCGCCAGCCGGACGGGCCATACCTACGAGCAGTACTTC. This codes for CASRTGHTYEQYF.

Regarding this clone: Other DNA sequences from this sample encode an identical CDR3 as well. The V call is TRBV7-9, the J call TRBJ2-5; perhaps TRBD2 as D (6 bases). The CDR3 is 14 residues long. The ends were cut back, 0 bases at V and 4 bases at J, with 9 bases in the middle. Germline loops: CDR1 SEHNR, CDR2 FQNEAQ (reference sequence). The CDR3 DNA follows: TGTGCCAGCAGCTTAGCGGGAGGAGGAGAGACCCAGTACTTC. Residues: CASSLAGGGETQYF.

The table lists this clone with a few counts. The same CDR3 is also encoded by other DNA sequences in this sample. The V gene is TRBV5-4, the J gene TRBJ2-2; D gene uncertain. This CDR3 contains 14 residues. CDR1 is SGHNT, CDR2 YYREEE, per germline (reference sequence). Trimming shortened V by 4 bases and J by 2 bases, and 9 bases separated the two germline ends. In DNA form, the CDR3 reads TGTGCCAGCAGCCTGAGAGAAAACACCGGGGAGCTGTTTTTT. This translates into CASSLRENTGELFF.

This clone was seen only a few times. V and J are TRBV7-2 and TRBJ2-7; TRBD1 matches 8 bases. This CDR3 region has 17 residues. Unmatched junction bases numbered 12, after V lost 5 bases and J lost 0 bases. The germline gives CDR1 SGHTA, CDR2 FQGNSA. In DNA, the CDR3 is TGTGCCAGCAGCCTACGTGGGACAGGTGACAGCTCCTACGAGCAGTACTTC. Amino acids: CASSLRGTGDSSYEQYF. Full variable domain (outside the CDR3, taken from reference TRBV7-2 and TRBJ2-7): GAGVSQSPSNKVTEKGKDVELRCDPISGHTALYWYRQSLGQGLEFLIYFQGNSAPDKSGLPSDRFSAERTGGSVSTLTIQRTQQEDSAVYLCASSLRGTGDSSYEQYFGPGTRLTVT.

Only a few counts were recorded for this clone. One junction end disagrees with the germline gene, perhaps due to a read error. CDR3 amino acids: CASSPGQGVNIQYF. CDR3 in DNA: TGTGCCAGCAGTCCGGGACAGGGGGTAAACATTCAGTACTTC. V gene TRBV10-3 combines with J gene TRBJ2-4, with 11 positions matching TRBD1. From germline, CDR1 is ENHRY and CDR2 SYGVKD. The CDR3 has 14 amino acids.